Listed here is a single T cell receptor (beta chain). Its antigen is unknown. These data come from a study of T-cell memory formation after mild COVID-19. Overall study findings and caveats: From day 15 to 85, contracting clones were balanced between CD4 and CD8, whereas later expanders leaned toward CD4+. Second-wave clones peaking on day 37 lacked confirmed SARS-CoV-2 specificity.

TCR alpha and TCR beta cDNA libraries carrying sample barcodes and UMIs came from 5'RACE with constant-segment primers. TCRdb re-called the 5' RACE reads through MiXCR, storing one row per CDR3 protein. The data show about 560,000 distinct CDR3 sequences, around 16% seen once. This sequence was found in an adult woman who had mild COVID-19 (a few samples of this study predate the infection). Cell type and time point are not known. The sample was PBMCs or a T cell subset sorted from them (not recorded which).

Written as DNA, the CDR3 is TGTGCCAGCTCACCAACACTCTCGGAGACCCAGTACTTC. This encodes CASSPTLSETQYF. The rearrangement links TRBV18 to TRBJ2-5; D uncertain. This CDR3 has 13 amino acids. V lost 2 bases to trimming and J lost 5 bases, with 9 bases between them. From germline, CDR1 is KGHSH and CDR2 LQKENI.